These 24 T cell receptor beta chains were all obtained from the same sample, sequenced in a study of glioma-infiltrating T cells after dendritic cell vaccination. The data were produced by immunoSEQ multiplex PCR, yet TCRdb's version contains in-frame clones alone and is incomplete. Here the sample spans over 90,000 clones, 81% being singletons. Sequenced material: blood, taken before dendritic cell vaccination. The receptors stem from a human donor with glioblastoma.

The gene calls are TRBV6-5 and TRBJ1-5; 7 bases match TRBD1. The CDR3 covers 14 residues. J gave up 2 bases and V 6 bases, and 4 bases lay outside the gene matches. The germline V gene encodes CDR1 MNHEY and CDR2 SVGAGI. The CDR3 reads CASSLTGGNQPQHF. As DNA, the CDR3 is TGTGCCAGCAGCCTTACAGGGGGCAATCAGCCCCAGCATTTT.

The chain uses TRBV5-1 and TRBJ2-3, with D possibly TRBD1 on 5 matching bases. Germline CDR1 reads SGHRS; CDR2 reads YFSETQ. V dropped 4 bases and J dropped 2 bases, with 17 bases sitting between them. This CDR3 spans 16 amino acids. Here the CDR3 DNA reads TGCGCCAGCAGCGTCGACGCAGGGATTAACACAGATACGCAGTATTTT. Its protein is CASSVDAGINTDTQYF.

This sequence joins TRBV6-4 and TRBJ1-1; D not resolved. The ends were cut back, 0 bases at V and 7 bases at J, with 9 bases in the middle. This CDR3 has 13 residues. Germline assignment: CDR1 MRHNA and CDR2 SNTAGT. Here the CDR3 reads CASSDSGENEAFF. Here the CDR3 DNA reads TGTGCCAGCAGTGACTCTGGGGAGAATGAAGCTTTCTTT.

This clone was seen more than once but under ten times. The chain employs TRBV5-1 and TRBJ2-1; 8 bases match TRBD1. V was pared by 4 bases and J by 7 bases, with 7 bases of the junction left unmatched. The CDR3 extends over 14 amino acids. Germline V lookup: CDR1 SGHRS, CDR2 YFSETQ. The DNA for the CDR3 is TGCGCCAGCAGCACCGGGACAGGTCGGAATGAGCAGTTCTTC. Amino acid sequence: CASSTGTGRNEQFF.

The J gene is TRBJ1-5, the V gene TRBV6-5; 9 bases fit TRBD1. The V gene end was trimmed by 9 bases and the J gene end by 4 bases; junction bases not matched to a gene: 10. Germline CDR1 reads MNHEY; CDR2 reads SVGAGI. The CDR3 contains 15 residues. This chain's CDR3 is CASYPQGAGNQPQHF. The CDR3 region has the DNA TGTGCCAGTTATCCACAGGGGGCAGGGAATCAGCCCCAGCATTTT.

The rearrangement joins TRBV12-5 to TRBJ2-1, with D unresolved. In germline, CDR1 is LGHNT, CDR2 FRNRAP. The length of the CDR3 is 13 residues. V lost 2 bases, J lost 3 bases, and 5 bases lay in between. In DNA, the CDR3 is TGTGCTAGTGGTTTGTCTCGCTACAATGAGCAGTTCTTC. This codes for CASGLSRYNEQFF.

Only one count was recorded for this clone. CDR3 loop: CASSLGGRAPYEQYF. Written as DNA, the CDR3 is TGTGCCAGCAGTTTAGGAGGTCGAGCCCCCTACGAGCAGTACTTC. This rearrangement joins TRBV27 to TRBJ2-7; maybe TRBD2 (5 bases). The CDR3 length is 15 residues. Germline V gene sequence: CDR1 MNHEY, CDR2 SMNVEV (reference sequence). V lost 2 bases to trimming and J lost 2 bases, with 13 bases between them.

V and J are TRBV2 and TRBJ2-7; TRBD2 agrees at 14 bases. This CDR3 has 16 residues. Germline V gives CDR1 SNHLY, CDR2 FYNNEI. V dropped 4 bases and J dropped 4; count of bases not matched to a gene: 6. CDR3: CASSAFGTSGGYEQYF. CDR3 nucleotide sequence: TGTGCCAGCAGTGCCTTCGGGACTAGCGGGGGTTACGAGCAGTACTTC.

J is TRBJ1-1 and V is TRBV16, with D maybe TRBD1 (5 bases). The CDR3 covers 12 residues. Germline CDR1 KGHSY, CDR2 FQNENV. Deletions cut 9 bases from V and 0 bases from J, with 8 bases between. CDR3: CARGRMNTEAFF. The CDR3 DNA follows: TGTGCCAGGGGGCGGATGAACACTGAAGCTTTCTTT.

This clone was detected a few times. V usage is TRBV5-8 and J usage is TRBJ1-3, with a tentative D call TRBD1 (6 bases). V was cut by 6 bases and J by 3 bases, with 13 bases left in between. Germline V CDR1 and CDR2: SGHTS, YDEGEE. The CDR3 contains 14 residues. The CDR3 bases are TGTGCCAGCAACGAGGCAGGGGATGGAAACACCATATATTTT. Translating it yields CASNEAGDGNTIYF. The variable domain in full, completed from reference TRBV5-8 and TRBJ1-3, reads EAGVTQSPTHLIKTRGQQATLRCSPISGHTSVYWYQQALGLGLQFLLWYDEGEERNRGNFPPRFSGRQFPNYSSELNVNALELEDSALYLCASNEAGDGNTIYFGEGSWLTVV.

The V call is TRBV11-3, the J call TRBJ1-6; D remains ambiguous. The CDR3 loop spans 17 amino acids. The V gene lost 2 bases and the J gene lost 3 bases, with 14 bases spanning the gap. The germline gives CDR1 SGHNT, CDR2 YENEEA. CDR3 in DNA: TGTGCCAGCAGCTTATTTACCCCGCGGGGCTATAATTCACCCCTCCACTTT. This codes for CASSLFTPRGYNSPLHF.

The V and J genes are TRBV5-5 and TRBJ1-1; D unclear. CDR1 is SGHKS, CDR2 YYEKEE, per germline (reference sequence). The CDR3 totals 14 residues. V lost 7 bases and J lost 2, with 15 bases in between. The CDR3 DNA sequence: TGTGCCAGCGTTAGTGGGCTGAGTAACACTGAAGCTTTCTTT. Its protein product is CASVSGLSNTEAFF.

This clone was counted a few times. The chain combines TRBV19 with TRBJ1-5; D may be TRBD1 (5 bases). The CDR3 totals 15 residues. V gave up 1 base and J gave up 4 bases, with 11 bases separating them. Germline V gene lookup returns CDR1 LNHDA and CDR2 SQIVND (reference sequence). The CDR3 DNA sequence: TGTGCCAGTAGTATAGCAGGGACTCAAAATCAGCCCCAGCATTTT. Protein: CASSIAGTQNQPQHF. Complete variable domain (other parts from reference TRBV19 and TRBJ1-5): DGGITQSPKYLFRKEGQNVTLSCEQNLNHDAMYWYRQDPGQGLRLIYYSQIVNDFQKGDIAEGYSVSREKKESFPLTVTSAQKNPTAFYLCASSIAGTQNQPQHFGDGTRLSIL.

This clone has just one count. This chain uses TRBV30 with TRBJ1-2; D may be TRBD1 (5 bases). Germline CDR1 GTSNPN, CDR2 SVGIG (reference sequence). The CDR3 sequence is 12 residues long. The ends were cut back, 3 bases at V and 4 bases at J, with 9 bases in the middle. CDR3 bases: TGTGCCTGGAGGTTAACAGGCTATGGCTACACCTTC. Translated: CAWRLTGYGYTF.

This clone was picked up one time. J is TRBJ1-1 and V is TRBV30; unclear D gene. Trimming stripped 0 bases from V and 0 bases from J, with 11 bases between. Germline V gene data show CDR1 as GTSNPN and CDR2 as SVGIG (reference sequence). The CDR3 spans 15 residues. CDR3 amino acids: CAWSVPIEMNTEAFF. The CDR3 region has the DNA TGTGCCTGGAGTGTCCCGATAGAGATGAACACTGAAGCTTTCTTT.

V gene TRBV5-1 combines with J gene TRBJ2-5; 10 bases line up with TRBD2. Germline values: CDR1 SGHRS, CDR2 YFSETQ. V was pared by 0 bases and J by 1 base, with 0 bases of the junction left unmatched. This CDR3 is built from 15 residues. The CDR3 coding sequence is TGCGCCAGCAGCTTGGTAGCGGGGGGCCAAGAGACCCAGTACTTC. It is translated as CASSLVAGGQETQYF.

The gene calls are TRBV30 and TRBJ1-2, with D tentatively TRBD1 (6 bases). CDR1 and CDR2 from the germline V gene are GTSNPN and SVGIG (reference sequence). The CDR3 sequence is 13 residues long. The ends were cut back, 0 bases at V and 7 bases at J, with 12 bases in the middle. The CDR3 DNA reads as TGTGCCTGGAGTGTTCAGGGGACGGGTGGCTACACCTTC. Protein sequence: CAWSVQGTGGYTF.

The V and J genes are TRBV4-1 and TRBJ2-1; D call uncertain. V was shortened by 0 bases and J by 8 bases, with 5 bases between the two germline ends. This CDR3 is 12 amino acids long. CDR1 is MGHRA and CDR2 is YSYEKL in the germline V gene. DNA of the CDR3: TGCGCCAGCAGCCAAGAGTATCATGAGCAGTTCTTC. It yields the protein CASSQEYHEQFF.

In DNA, the CDR3 is TGTGCCAGCAGGCCCTCGGGGGAAGAGACCCAGTACTTC. Translated, it gives CASRPSGEETQYF. This sequence joins TRBV27 and TRBJ2-5; the D gene is possibly TRBD2 (6 bases). V gave up 6 bases and J gave up 3 bases, with 11 bases separating them. The V gene's germline CDR1 is MNHEY and CDR2 SMNVEV (reference sequence). This CDR3 is built from 13 residues.

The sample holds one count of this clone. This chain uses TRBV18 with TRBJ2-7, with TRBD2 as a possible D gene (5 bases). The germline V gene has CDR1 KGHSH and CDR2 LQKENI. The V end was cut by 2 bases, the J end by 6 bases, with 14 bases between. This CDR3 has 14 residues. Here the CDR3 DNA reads TGTGCCAGCTCACCAAACGGGCCAGGAGGCGAGCAGTACTTC. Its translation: CASSPNGPGGEQYF.

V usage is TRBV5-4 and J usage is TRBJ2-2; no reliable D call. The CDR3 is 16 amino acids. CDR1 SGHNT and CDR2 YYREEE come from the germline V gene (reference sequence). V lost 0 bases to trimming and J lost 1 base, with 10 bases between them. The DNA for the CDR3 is TGTGCCAGCAGCTTGGGCGTACAGAAGAACACCGGGGAGCTGTTTTTT. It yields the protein CASSLGVQKNTGELFF. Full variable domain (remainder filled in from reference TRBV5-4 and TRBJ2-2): ETGVTQSPTHLIKTRGQQVTLRCSSQSGHNTVSWYQQALGQGPQFIFQYYREEENGRGNFPPRFSGLQFPNYSSELNVNALELDDSALYLCASSLGVQKNTGELFFGEGSRLTVL.

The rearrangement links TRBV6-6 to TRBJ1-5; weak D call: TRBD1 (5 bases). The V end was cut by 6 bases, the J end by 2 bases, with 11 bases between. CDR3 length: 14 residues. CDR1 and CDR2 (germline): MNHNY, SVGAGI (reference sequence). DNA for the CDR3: TGTGCCAGCAGGGGAGGGGATGGCAATCAGCCCCAGCATTTT. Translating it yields CASRGGDGNQPQHF.

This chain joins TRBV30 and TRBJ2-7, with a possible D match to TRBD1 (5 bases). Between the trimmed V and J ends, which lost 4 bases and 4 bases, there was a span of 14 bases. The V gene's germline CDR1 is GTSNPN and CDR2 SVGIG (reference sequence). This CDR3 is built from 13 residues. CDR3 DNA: TGTGCCTGGAACCCAGATAGGGGTTACGAGCAGTACTTC. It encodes CAWNPDRGYEQYF.

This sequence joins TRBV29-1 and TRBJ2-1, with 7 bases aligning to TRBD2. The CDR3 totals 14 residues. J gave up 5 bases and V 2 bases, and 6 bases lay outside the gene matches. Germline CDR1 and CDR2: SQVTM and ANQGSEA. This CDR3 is CSVEMLAAHNEQFF. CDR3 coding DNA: TGCAGCGTTGAAATGCTAGCGGCCCACAATGAGCAGTTCTTC.